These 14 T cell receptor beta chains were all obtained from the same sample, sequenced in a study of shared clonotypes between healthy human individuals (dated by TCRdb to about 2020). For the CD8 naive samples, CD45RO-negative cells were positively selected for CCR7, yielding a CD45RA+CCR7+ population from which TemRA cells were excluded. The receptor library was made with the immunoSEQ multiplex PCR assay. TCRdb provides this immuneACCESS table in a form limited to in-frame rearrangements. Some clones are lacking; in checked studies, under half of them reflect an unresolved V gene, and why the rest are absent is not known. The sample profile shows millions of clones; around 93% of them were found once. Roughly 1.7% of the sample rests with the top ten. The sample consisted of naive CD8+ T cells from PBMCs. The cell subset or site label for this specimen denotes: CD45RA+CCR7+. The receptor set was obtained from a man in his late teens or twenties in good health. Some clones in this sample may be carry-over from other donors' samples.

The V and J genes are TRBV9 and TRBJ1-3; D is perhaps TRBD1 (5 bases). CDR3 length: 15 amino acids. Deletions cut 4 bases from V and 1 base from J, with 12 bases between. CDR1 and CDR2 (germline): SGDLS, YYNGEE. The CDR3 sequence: CASSIDSVSGNTIYF. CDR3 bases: TGTGCCAGCAGCATAGACAGTGTGTCTGGAAACACCATATATTTT.

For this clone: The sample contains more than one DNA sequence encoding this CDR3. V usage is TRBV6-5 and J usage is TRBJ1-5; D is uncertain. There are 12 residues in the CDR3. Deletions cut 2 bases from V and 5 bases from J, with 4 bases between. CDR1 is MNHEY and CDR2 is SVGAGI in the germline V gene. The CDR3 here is CASSYGDQPQHF. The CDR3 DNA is TGTGCCAGCAGTTACGGGGATCAGCCCCAGCATTTT.

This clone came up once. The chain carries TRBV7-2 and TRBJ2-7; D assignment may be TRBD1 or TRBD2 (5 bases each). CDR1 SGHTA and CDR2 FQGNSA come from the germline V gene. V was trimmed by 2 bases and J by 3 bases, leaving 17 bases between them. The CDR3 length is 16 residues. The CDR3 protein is CASSLPGTHIFYEQYF. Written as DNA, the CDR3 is TGTGCCAGCAGCTTACCCGGGACCCACATTTTCTACGAGCAGTACTTC.

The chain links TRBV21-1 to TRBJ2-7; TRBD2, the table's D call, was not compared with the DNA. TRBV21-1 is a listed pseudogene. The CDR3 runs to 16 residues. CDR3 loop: CASSPRSGLKSYEQYF. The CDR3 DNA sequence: TGTGCCAGCAGCCCGCGTTCGGGACTTAAATCCTACGAGCAGTACTTC.

The CDR3 protein is CASSQGHSTGYEQYF. CDR3 coding DNA: TGTGCCAGCAGCCAAGGACATTCTACGGGCTACGAGCAGTACTTC. This sequence joins TRBV7-2 and TRBJ2-7; D perhaps matches TRBD1 (5 bases). Germline CDR1 SGHTA, CDR2 FQGNSA. This CDR3 spans 15 amino acids. V was trimmed by 5 bases and J by 3 bases, leaving 17 bases between them.

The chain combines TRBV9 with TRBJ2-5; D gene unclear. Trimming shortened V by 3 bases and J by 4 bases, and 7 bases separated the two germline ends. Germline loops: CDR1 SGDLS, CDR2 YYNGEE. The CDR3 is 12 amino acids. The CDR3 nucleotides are TGTGCCAGCAGCGGCTATGGAGAGACCCAGTACTTC. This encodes CASSGYGETQYF.

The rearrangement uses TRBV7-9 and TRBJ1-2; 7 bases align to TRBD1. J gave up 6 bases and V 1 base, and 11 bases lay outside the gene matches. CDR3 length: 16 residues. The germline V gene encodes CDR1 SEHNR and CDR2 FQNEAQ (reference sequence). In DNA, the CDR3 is TGTGCCAGCAGCTTAGAACTGTGGGAGGGGGCGCATGGCTACACCTTC. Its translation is CASSLELWEGAHGYTF.

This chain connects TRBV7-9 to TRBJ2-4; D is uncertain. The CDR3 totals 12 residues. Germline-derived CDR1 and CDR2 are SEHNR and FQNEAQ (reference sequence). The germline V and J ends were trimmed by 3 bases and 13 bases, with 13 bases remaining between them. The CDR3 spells CASSLPETYQYF. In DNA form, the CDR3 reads TGTGCCAGCAGCTTGCCCGAGACATACCAGTACTTC.

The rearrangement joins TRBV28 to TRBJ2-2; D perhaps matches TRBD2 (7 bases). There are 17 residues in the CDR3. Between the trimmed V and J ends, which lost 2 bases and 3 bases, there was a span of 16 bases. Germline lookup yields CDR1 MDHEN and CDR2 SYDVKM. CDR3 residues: CASSLGSGTRYTGELFF. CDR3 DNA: TGTGCCAGCAGTTTAGGGAGCGGGACACGATACACCGGGGAGCTGTTTTTT.

The CDR3 bases are TGTGCCAGCAGCTTATATGGGGTTGGTGGCACAGATACGCAGTATTTT. This gives the protein CASSLYGVGGTDTQYF. This chain connects TRBV7-8 to TRBJ2-3; D unresolved. Trimming removed 2 bases from V and 1 base from J, with 13 bases in between. The germline V gene has CDR1 SGHVS and CDR2 FQNEAQ. The CDR3 runs to 16 residues.

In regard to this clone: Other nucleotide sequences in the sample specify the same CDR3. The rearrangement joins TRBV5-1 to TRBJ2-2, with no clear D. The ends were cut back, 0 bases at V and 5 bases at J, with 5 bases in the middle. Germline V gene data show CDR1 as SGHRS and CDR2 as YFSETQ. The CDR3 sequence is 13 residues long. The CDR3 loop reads CASSLGRTGELFF. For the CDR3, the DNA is TGCGCCAGCAGCTTGGGCCGGACCGGGGAGCTGTTTTTT.

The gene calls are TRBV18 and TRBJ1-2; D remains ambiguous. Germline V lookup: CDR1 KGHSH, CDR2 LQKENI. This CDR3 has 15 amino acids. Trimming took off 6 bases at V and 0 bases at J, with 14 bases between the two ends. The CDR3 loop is CASSRDRTPNYGYTF. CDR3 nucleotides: TGTGCCAGCTCTCGTGATCGAACGCCTAACTATGGCTACACCTTC.

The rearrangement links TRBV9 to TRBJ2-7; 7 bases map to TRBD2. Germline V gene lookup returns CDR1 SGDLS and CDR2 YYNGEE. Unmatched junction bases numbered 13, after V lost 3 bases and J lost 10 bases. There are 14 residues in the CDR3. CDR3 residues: CASSASDGSGKQYF. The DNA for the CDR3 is TGTGCCAGCAGCGCCTCCGATGGGAGCGGGAAACAGTACTTC. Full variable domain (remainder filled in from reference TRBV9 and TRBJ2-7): DSGVTQTPKHLITATGQRVTLRCSPRSGDLSVYWYQQSLDQGLQFLIQYYNGEERAKGNILERFSAQQFPDLHSELNLSSLELGDSALYFCASSASDGSGKQYFGPGTRLTVT.

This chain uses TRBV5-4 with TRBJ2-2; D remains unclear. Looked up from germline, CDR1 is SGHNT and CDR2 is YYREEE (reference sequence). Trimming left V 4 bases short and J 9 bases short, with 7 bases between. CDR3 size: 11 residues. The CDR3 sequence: CASSPGRELFF. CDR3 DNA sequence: TGTGCCAGCAGCCCCGGGCGGGAGCTGTTTTTT.